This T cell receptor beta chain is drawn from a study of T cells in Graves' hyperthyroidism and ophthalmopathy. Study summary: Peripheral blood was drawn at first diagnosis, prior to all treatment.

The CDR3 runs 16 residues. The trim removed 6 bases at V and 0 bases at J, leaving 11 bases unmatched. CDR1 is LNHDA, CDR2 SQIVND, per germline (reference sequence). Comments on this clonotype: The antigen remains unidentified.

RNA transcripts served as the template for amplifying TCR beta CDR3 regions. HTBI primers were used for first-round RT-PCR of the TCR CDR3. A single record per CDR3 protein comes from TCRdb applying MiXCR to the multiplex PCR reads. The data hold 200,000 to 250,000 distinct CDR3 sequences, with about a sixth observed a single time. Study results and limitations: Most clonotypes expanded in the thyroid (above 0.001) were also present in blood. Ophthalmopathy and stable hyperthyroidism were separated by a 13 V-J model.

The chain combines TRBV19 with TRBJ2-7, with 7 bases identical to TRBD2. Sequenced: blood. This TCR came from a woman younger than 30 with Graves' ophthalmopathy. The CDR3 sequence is CASRPGGSGSSYEQYF. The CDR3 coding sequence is TGTGCCAGTAGGCCGGGTGGTAGCGGGTCCTCCTACGAGCAGTACTTC.